This TCR beta chain was recovered during a study of blood T cells in healthy people across ages. Study information: In model experiments, template switching was able to capture about one barcoded beta molecule for every two T cells that were present.

Next came a second PCR, run for about 6 to 11 cycles, which used a sample-barcoded 5' primer along with a J-beta primer mix. TCRdb re-called the 5' RACE reads through MiXCR, storing one row per CDR3 protein. The sample holds approximately 850,000 distinct CDR3 sequences, 40% to 50% seen once. The ends were cut back, 0 bases at V and 4 bases at J, with 11 bases in the middle. The CDR3 sequence is 14 residues long. Germline CDR1 is SGHRS and CDR2 is YFSETQ. This clonotype was detected ten times or more. This chain links TRBV5-1 with TRBJ2-7; possibly TRBD2 for D (5 bases). The sample consisted of blood. The origin of this receptor is a man aged 55-75 years in good health. CDR3 bases: TGCGCCAGCAGCTTGGCCGCACGGGGATACGAGCAGTACTTC. Amino acid sequence: CASSLAARGYEQYF.